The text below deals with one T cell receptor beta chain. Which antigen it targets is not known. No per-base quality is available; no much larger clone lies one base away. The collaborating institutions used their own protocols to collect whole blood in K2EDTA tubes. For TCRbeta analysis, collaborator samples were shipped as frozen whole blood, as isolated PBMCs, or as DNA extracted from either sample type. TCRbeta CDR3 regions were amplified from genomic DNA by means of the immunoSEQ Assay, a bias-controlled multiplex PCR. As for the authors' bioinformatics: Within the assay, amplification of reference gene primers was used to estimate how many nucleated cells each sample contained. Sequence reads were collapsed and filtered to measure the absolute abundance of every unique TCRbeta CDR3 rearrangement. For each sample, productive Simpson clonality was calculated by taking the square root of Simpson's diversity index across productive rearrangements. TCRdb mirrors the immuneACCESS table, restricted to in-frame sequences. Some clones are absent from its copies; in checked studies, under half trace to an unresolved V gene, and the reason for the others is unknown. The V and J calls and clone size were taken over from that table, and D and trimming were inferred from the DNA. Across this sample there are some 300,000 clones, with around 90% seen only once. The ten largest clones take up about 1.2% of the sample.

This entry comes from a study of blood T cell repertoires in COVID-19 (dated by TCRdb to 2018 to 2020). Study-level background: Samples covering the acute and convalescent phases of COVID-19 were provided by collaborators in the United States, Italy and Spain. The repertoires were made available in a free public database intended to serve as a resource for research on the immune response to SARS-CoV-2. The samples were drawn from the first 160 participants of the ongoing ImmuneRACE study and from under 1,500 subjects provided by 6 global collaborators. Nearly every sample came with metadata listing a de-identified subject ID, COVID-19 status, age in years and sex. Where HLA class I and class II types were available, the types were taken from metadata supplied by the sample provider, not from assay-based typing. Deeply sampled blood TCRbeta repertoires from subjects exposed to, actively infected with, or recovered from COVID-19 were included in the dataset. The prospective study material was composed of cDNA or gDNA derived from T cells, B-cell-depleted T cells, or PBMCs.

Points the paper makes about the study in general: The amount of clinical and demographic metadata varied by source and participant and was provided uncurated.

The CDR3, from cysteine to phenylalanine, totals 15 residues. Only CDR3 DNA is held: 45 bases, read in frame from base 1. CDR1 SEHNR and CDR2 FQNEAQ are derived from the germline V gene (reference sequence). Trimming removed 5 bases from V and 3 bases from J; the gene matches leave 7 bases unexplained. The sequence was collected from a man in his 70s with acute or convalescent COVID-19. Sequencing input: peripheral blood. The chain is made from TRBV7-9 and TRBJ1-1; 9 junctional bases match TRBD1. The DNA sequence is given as TGTGCCAGCAGCCCGGGACAGGGAAGGGACACTGAAGCTTTCTTT. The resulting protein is CASSPGQGRDTEAFF. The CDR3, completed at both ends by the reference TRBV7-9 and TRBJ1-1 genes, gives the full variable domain DTGVSQNPRHKITKRGQNVTFRCDPISEHNRLYWYRQTLGQGPEFLTYFQNEAQLEKSRLLSDRFSAERPKGSFSTLEIQRTEQGDSAMYLCASSPGQGRDTEAFFGQGTRLTVV.